The subject of this entry is one T cell receptor (beta chain). This sample was included in a study of blood T cell repertoires in COVID-19. The protocol was immunoSEQ multiplex PCR, while the TCRdb copy is restricted to in-frame clones and leaves out a portion. The data show some 140,000 clones, approximately 80% seen once. CDR3 length equals 14 residues. V lost 0 bases to trimming and J lost 5 bases, with 13 bases between them. Germline CDR1 reads GTSNPN; CDR2 reads SVGIG (reference sequence). This receptor was identified in an elderly man with acute or convalescent COVID-19. Sequencing input: peripheral blood. The chain is built from TRBV30 and TRBJ1-1, with TRBD1 as a possible D gene (6 bases). CDR3: CAWSVYRVRTEAFF. The CDR3 DNA sequence: TGTGCCTGGAGTGTATACAGGGTAAGGACTGAAGCTTTCTTT.